The rows below give T cell receptor beta chains drawn from one sample of a study of T-cell memory formation after mild COVID-19. MiXCR was run by TCRdb on the 5' RACE reads, yielding one entry per CDR3 protein. The data contain 250,000 to 300,000 distinct CDR3 sequences, 15% to 20% of them seen just once; the ten biggest clones take up roughly 25%. The sample was PBMCs or a T cell subset sorted from them (not recorded which). The receptor source for this set is a man aged 18 to 30 who had mild COVID-19 (a few samples of this study predate the infection). Cell type and time point are not known. CDR3s include the opening cysteine and the closing phenylalanine or tryptophan. Where a row states a size, it is once, few, many or the class of an expanded clone; other rows omit it.

TRBV7-2	many	TRBJ1-3	CASSSPGGSGNTIYF
TRBV11-3	once	TRBJ1-1	CASSLGQGKGWTEAFF
TRBV10-3	many	TRBJ1-1	CAISAGVAEAFF
TRBV7-9	few	TRBJ2-3	CASSAFTSHPDTQYF
TRBV5-1	few	TRBJ2-5	CASSLGTGQGAGTQYF
TRBV20-1	few	TRBJ2-3	CSAVRLAGGADTQYF
TRBV12-3/TRBV12-4	many	TRBJ1-5	CASSIGTVHSNQPQHF
TRBV4-3	.	TRBJ1-5	CASSQNRNQPQHF
TRBV6-5	.	TRBJ2-1	CASSSLGSTGLYEQFF
TRBV7-2	.	TRBJ2-5	CASSFGQGVWETQYF
TRBV12-3/TRBV12-4	.	TRBJ1-2	CASSSLRDSYGYTF
TRBV10-1	.	TRBJ2-5	CASISGAETQYF
TRBV6-5	.	TRBJ2-5	CASRGVAGGLETQYF
TRBV4-1	.	TRBJ2-7	CASSQEGGPREQYF
TRBV9	few	TRBJ2-1	CASSAWTSLYYNEQFF
TRBV5-1	few	TRBJ2-1	CASSSTGTGIYNEQFF
TRBV10-3	few	TRBJ2-1	CAISNREIRNEQFF
TRBV4-1	.	TRBJ2-3	CASSLAGTGADTQYF
TRBV3-1	.	TRBJ1-4	CASSYRLTNEKLFF
TRBV4-1	.	TRBJ2-3	CASSLLPGGVTQYF
TRBV12-3/TRBV12-4	many	TRBJ2-7	CASSRGDGYEQYF
TRBV5-1	.	TRBJ2-1	CASSPDWTGLFEQFF
TRBV4-3	.	TRBJ2-5	CASSREGQETQYF
TRBV12-3/TRBV12-4	.	TRBJ2-1	CASELAGGQYNEQFF
TRBV6-4	.	TRBJ2-5	CASSATRGETETQYF
TRBV7-8	few	TRBJ2-1	CASSLGSRSNLIYEQFF
TRBV24-1	many	TRBJ2-5	CATSGAGGFQETQYF
TRBV6-6	.	TRBJ2-2	CASSSYGTGELFF
TRBV5-1	few	TRBJ2-4	CASSSNTGTLESQYF
TRBV4-1	.	TRBJ2-7	CASSQTGQGDYEQYF
TRBV20-1	.	TRBJ2-7	CSAFRDRDSSYEQYF
TRBV12-3/TRBV12-4	.	TRBJ2-1	CASRPRGGPLAEQFF
TRBV9	.	TRBJ2-5	CASSTWDGSLDQYF
TRBV5-1	.	TRBJ2-7	CASSFSPTGSYEQYF
TRBV7-2	few	TRBJ2-1	CASSLLDGHEQFF